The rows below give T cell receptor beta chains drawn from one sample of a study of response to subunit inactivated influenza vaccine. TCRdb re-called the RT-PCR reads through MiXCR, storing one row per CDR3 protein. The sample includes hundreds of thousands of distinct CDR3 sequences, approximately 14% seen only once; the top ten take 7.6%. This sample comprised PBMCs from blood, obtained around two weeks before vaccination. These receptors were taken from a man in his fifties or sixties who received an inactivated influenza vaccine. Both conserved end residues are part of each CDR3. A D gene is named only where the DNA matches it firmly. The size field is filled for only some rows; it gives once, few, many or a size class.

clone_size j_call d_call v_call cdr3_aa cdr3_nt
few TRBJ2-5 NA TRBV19 CASSIDHRRKTQYF TGTGCCAGTAGTATAGATCACAGGAGGAAGACCCAGTACTTC
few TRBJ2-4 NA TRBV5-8 CASSLGRGWNIQYF TGTGCCAGCAGCCTAGGACGGGGATGGAACATTCAGTACTTC
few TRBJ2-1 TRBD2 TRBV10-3 CAISGSAGGTGSYNEQFF TGTGCCATCAGTGGGTCAGCGGGGGGGACGGGCTCCTACAATGAGCAGTTCTTC
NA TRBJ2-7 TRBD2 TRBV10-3 CAISEATSGRHEQYF TGTGCCATCAGTGAGGCGACTAGCGGAAGGCACGAGCAGTACTTC
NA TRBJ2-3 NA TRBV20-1 CSARGRNTDTQYF TGCAGTGCTAGAGGGCGGAACACAGATACGCAGTATTTT
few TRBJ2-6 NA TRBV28 CASSLTTGTSGANVLTF TGTGCCAGCAGTTTGACCACCGGGACATCCGGGGCCAACGTCCTGACTTTC
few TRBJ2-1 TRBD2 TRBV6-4 CASSEQTSGGEQFF TGTGCCAGCAGTGAGCAGACTAGCGGGGGGGAGCAGTTCTTC
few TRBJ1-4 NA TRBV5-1 CASSLTGVSTNEKLFF TGCGCCAGCAGCTTAACGGGGGTGTCAACTAATGAAAAACTGTTTTTT
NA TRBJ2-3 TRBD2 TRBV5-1 CASSLAGKTTDTQYF TGCGCCAGCAGCTTAGCGGGAAAAACCACAGATACGCAGTATTTT
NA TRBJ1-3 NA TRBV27 CASSSGFASGNTIYF TGTGCCAGCAGTTCAGGGTTCGCGTCTGGAAACACCATATATTTT
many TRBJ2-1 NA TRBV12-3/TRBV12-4 CASSLVTRYNEQFF TGTGCCAGCAGTTTAGTCACTCGCTACAATGAGCAGTTCTTC
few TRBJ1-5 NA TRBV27 CASRGHGGRYGNQPQHF TGTGCCAGCAGGGGGCATGGGGGCCGATATGGCAATCAGCCCCAGCATTTT
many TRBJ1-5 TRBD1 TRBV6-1 CASSEGTGRQPQHF TGTGCCAGCAGTGAAGGGACAGGGCGGCAGCCCCAGCATTTT